This T cell receptor beta chain was recovered during a study of T cell responses to AZD1222 COVID-19 vaccine. Whole-study results and caveats: Nearly half of spike-specific TCRs reportedly target unmutated variant regions.

On this clone itself: Its antigen is still unknown.

TCRdb's table, derived via immunoSEQ multiplex PCR, lists solely in-frame clones and lacks some. The data show approximately 270,000 clones, 90% to 95% seen once. Looked up from germline, CDR1 is KGHSH and CDR2 is LQKENI. The CDR3 loop spans 15 amino acids. Between the trimmed V and J ends, which lost 3 bases and 3 bases, there was a span of 11 bases. This sequence originates from an adult who received the AZD1222 COVID-19 vaccine. This chain uses TRBV18 with TRBJ1-4; D may be TRBD1 (6 bases). Sample: peripheral blood, taken 28 days after the second AZD1222 dose. CDR3 sequence reads: CASSPSQGSNEKLFF. CDR3 nucleotide sequence: TGTGCCAGCTCACCTTCACAGGGTTCTAATGAAAAACTGTTTTTT.